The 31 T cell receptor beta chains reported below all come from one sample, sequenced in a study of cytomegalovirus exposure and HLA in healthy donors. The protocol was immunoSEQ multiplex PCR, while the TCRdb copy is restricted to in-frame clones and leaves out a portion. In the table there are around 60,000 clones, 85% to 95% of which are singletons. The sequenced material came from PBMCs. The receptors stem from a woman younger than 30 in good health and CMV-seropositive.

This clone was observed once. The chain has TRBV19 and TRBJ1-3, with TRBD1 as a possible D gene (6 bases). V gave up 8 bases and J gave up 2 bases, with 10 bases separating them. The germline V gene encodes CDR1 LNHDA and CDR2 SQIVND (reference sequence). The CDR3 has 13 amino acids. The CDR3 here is CASRRTAGNTIYF. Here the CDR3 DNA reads TGTGCCAGTCGCCGGACAGCTGGAAACACCATATATTTT.

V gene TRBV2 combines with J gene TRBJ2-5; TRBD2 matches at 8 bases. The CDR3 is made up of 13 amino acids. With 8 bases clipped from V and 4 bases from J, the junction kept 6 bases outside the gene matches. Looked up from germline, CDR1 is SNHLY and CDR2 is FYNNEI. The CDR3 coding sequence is TGTGCCAGCGGTACGGCGGGGGGAGAGACCCAGTACTTC. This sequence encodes CASGTAGGETQYF. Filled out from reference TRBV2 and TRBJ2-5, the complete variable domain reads EPEVTQTPSHQVTQMGQEVILRCVPISNHLYFYWYRQILGQKVEFLVSFYNNEISEKSEIFDDQFSVERPDGSNFTLKIRSTKLEDSAMYFCASGTAGGETQYFGPGTRLLVL.

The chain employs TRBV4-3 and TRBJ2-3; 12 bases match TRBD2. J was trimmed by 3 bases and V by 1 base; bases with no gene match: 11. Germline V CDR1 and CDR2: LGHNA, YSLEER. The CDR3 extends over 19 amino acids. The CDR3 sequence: CASSQGTLAGGLLTDTQYF. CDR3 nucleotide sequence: TGCGCCAGCAGCCAAGGAACCCTAGCGGGGGGGCTCCTAACAGATACGCAGTATTTT.

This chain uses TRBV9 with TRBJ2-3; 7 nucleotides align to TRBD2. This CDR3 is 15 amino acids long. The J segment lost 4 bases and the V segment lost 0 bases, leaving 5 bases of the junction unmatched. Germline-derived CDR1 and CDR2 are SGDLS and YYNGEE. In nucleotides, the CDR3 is TGTGCCAGCAGCGTAGTAGGGGCGGGAGCAGATACGCAGTATTTT. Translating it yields CASSVVGAGADTQYF.

CDR3 protein: CASRLGQAYNEQFF. For the CDR3, the DNA is TGTGCCAGCAGACTAGGACAGGCTTACAATGAGCAGTTCTTC. The chain uses TRBV28 and TRBJ2-1; 7 bases align to TRBD1. The CDR3 totals 14 residues. Germline-derived CDR1 and CDR2 are MDHEN and SYDVKM. V was pared by 6 bases and J by 4 bases, with 6 bases of the junction left unmatched.

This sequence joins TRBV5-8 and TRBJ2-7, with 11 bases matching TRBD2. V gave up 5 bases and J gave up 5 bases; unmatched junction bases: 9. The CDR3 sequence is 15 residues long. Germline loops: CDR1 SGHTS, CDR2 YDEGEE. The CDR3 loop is CASRARLAGFHEQYF. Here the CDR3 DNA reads TGTGCCAGCAGGGCTAGACTAGCGGGGTTCCACGAGCAGTACTTC.

Here the CDR3 reads CAWSVFLGEETQYF. The DNA of the CDR3 is TGTGCCTGGAGTGTGTTCCTAGGCGAAGAGACCCAGTACTTC. This chain joins TRBV30 and TRBJ2-5; no clear D gene. The CDR3 runs 14 residues. Germline V CDR1 and CDR2: GTSNPN, SVGIG (reference sequence). Trimming took off 0 bases at V and 3 bases at J, with 11 bases between the two ends. The full variable domain, completed using reference TRBV30 and TRBJ2-5, is SQTIHQWPATLVQPVGSPLSLECTVEGTSNPNLYWYRQAAGRGLQLLFYSVGIGQISSEVPQNLSASRPQDRQFILSSKKLLLSDSGFYLCAWSVFLGEETQYFGPGTRLLVL.

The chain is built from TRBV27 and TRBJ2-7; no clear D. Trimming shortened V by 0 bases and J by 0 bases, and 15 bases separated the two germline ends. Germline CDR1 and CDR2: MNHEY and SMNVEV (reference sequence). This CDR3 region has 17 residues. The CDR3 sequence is CASSLSLATLSSYEQYF. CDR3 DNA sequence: TGTGCCAGCAGTTTATCGCTGGCGACTTTGTCCTCCTACGAGCAGTACTTC.

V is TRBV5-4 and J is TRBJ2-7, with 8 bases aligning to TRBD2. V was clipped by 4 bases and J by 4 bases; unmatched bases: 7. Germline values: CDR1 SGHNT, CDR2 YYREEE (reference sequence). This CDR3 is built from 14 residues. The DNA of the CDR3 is TGTGCCAGCAGCCCCGGGACTAGTTTGTACGAGCAGTACTTC. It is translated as CASSPGTSLYEQYF.

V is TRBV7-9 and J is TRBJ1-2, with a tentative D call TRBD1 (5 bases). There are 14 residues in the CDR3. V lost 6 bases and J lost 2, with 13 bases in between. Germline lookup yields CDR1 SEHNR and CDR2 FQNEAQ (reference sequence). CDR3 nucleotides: TGTGCCAGCAGTTCCCCGACAGTCAACTATGGCTACACCTTC. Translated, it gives CASSSPTVNYGYTF.

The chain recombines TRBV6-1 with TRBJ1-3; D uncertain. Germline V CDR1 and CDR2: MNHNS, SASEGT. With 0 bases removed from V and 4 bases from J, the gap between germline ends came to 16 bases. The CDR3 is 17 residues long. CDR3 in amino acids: CASSEALWLRQGNTIYF. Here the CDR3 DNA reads TGTGCCAGCAGTGAAGCGCTCTGGCTCCGTCAGGGAAACACCATATATTTT.

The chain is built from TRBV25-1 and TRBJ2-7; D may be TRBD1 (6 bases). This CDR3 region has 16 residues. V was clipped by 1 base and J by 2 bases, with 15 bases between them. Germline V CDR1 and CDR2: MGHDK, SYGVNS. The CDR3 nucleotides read TGTGCCAGCAGTGAATTCCCGACAGGCCATACCTACGAGCAGTACTTC. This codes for CASSEFPTGHTYEQYF.

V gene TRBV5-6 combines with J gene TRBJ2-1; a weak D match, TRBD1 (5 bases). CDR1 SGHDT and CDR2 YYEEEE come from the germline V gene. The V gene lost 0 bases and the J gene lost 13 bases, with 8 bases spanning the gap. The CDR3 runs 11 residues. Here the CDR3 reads CASSLAQDQFF. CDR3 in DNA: TGTGCCAGCAGCTTGGCACAGGATCAGTTCTTC.

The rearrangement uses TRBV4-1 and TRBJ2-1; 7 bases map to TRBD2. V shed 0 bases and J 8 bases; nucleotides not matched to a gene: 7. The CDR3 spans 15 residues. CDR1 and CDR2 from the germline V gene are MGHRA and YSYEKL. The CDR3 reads CASSQDAYRGDEQFF. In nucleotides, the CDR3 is TGCGCCAGCAGCCAAGATGCGTACCGGGGGGATGAGCAGTTCTTC.

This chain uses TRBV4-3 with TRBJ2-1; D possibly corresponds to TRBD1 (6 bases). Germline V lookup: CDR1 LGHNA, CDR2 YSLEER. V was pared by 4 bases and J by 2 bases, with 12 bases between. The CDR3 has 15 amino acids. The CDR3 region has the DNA TGCGCCAGCAGCCCCGGGACACCCACCTACAATGAGCAGTTCTTC. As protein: CASSPGTPTYNEQFF.

This chain's CDR3 is CASKVQGNTEAFF. Here the CDR3 DNA reads TGCGCCAGCAAGGTCCAGGGTAACACTGAAGCTTTCTTT. The rearrangement joins TRBV5-1 to TRBJ1-1, with D tentatively TRBD1 (5 bases). This CDR3 is 13 amino acids long. V lost 6 bases, J lost 2 bases, and 11 bases lay in between. The V gene's germline CDR1 is SGHRS and CDR2 YFSETQ.

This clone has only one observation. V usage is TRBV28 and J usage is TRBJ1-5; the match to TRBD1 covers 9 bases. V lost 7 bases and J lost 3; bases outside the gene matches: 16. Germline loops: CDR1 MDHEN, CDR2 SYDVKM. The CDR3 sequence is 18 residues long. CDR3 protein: CASINTGGQGFNNQPQHF. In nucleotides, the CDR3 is TGTGCCAGCATCAACACTGGGGGACAGGGTTTTAACAATCAGCCCCAGCATTTT.

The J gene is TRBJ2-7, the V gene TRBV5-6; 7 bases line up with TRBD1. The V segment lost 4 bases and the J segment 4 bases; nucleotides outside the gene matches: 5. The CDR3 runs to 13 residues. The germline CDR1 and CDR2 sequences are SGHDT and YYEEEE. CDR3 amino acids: CASSAGTVYEQYF. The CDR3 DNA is TGTGCCAGCAGCGCCGGGACAGTTTACGAGCAGTACTTC.

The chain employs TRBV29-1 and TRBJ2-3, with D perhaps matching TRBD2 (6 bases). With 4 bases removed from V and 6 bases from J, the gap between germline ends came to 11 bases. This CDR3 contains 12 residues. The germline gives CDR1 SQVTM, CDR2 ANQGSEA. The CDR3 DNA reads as TGCAGCGTTGTCGACGGGAGTGATACGCAGTATTTT. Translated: CSVVDGSDTQYF.

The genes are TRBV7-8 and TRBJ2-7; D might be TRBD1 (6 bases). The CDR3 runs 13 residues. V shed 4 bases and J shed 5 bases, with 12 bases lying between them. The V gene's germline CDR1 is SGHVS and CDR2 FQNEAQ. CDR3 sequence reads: CASSSGVRNEQYF. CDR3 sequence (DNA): TGTGCCAGCAGCTCAGGGGTTCGGAACGAGCAGTACTTC.

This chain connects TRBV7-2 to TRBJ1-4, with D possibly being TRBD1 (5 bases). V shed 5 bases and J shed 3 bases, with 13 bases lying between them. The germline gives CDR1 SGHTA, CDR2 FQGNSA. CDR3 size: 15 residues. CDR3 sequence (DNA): TGTGCCAGCAGCCTAACGACAGCCGCTAATGAAAAACTGTTTTTT. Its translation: CASSLTTAANEKLFF. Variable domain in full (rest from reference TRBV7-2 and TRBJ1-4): GAGVSQSPSNKVTEKGKDVELRCDPISGHTALYWYRQSLGQGLEFLIYFQGNSAPDKSGLPSDRFSAERTGGSVSTLTIQRTQQEDSAVYLCASSLTTAANEKLFFGSGTQLSVL.

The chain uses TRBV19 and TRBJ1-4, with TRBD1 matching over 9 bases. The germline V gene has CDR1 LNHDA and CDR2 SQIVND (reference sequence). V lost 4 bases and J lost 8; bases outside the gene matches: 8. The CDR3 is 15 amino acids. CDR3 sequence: CASSTTGGVGEKLFF. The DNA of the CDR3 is TGTGCCAGTAGTACTACAGGGGGCGTAGGAGAAAAACTGTTTTTT. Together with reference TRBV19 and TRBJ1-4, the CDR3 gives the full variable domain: DGGITQSPKYLFRKEGQNVTLSCEQNLNHDAMYWYRQDPGQGLRLIYYSQIVNDFQKGDIAEGYSVSREKKESFPLTVTSAQKNPTAFYLCASSTTGGVGEKLFFGSGTQLSVL.

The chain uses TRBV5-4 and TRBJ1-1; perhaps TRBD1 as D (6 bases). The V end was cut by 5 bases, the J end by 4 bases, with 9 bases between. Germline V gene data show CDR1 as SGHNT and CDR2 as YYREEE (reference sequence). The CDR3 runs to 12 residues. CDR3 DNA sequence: TGTGCCAGCAGACTGGACAGCACTGAAGCTTTCTTT. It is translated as CASRLDSTEAFF.

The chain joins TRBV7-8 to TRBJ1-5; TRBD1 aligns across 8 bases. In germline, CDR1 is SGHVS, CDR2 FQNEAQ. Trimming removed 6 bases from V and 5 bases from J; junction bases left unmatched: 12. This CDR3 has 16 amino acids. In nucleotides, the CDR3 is TGTGCCAGCAGTAACTCGCACAGGGGGGTATATCAGCCCCAGCATTTT. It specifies CASSNSHRGVYQPQHF.

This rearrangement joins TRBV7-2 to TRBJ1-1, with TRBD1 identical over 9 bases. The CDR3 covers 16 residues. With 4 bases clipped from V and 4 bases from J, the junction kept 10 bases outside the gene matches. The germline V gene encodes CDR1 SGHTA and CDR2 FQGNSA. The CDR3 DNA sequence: TGTGCCAGCAGCTCCTTGCGGACAGGGGTTGGCACTGAAGCTTTCTTT. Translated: CASSSLRTGVGTEAFF.

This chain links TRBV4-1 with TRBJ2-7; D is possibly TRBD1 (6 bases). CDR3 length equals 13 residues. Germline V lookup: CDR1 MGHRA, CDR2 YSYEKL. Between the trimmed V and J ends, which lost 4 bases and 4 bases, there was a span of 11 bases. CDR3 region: CASSPQGGYEQYF. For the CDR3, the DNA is TGCGCCAGCAGCCCACAGGGTGGGTACGAGCAGTACTTC.

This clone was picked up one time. The chain's CDR3 is CASSLTSTEAFF. The CDR3 bases are TGTGCCAGCAGCTTGACGAGCACTGAAGCTTTCTTT. The V call is TRBV5-5, the J call TRBJ1-1; D not certain. The V and J ends lost 1 base and 4 bases respectively, with 5 bases between them. The germline gives CDR1 SGHKS, CDR2 YYEKEE (reference sequence). The CDR3 is made up of 12 amino acids.

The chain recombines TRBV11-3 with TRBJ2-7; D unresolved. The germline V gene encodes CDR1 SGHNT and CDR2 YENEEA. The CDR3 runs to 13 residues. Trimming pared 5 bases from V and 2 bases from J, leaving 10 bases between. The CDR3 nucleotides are TGTGCCAGCAGCCTGACCGACACCTACGAGCAGTACTTC. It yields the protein CASSLTDTYEQYF.

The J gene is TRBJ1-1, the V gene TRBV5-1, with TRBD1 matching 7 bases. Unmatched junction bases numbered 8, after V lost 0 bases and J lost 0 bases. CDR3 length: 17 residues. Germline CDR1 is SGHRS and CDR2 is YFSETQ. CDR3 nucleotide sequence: TGCGCCAGCAGCTTGGTGTCAGGGGGGACCATGAACACTGAAGCTTTCTTT. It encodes CASSLVSGGTMNTEAFF.

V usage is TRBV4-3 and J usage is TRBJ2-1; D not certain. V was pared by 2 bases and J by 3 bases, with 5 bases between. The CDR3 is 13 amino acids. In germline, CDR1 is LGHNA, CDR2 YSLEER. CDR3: CASSQSNYNEQFF. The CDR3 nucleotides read TGCGCCAGCAGCCAAAGCAACTACAATGAGCAGTTCTTC.

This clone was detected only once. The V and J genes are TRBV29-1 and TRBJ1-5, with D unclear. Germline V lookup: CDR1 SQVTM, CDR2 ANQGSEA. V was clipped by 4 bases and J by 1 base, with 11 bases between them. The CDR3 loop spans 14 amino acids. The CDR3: CSVGAGLSNQPQHF. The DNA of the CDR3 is TGCAGCGTTGGGGCAGGCCTAAGCAATCAGCCCCAGCATTTT.